The source of this T cell receptor (beta chain) is a study of blood T cell repertoires in COVID-19. Study context: The United States, Italy and Spain provided the acute and convalescent COVID-19 samples. Nucleic acid was either cDNA or gDNA, and it came from T cells, B-cell-depleted T cells, or PBMCs.

Per the study methods: Amplification with reference gene primers provided the estimates of nucleated cell counts. The repertoire was sequenced with immunoSEQ multiplex PCR; TCRdb's copy has only in-frame clones and lacks some. The V and J calls and clone size were taken over from that table, and D and trimming were inferred from the DNA. The table lists 20,000 to 30,000 clones, around 92% of them singletons, with 2.8% in the top ten. Germline V gene data show CDR1 as MGHRA and CDR2 as YSYEKL. Deletions cut 3 bases from V and 0 bases from J, with 10 bases between. This CDR3 spans 15 amino acids. V usage is TRBV4-1 and J usage is TRBJ2-3; no firm D call. Input material: peripheral blood. This receptor was identified in a human donor in a cohort sampled during active COVID-19. CDR3 residues: CASSHPDTSTDTQYF. The CDR3, as DNA: TGCGCCAGCAGCCACCCCGACACTAGCACAGATACGCAGTATTTT.